What follows are 16 T cell receptor beta chains derived from one specimen sequenced in a study of cytomegalovirus exposure and HLA in healthy donors. PCR was performed using 60 Vbeta and 13 Jbeta primers. Libraries were prepared by immunoSEQ multiplex PCR; TCRdb keeps only in-frame clonotypes and omits some of them. In the table there are tens of thousands of clones, about 80% of which are singletons. The source material was PBMCs. All receptors derive from a human donor in good health.

The sample holds a few counts of this clone. The V gene is TRBV5-1, the J gene TRBJ2-7, with 7 bases that match TRBD1. Germline V gene lookup returns CDR1 SGHRS and CDR2 YFSETQ. Trimming removed 5 bases from V and 3 bases from J; junction bases left unmatched: 11. The CDR3 consists of 15 residues. DNA of the CDR3: TGCGCCAGCAGTAAAAAACAGGGGTCCGACTACGAGCAGTACTTC. Translated: CASSKKQGSDYEQYF.

This clone was seen a handful of times. Here the CDR3 reads CASSLVSLGDEQYF. Written as DNA, the CDR3 is TGTGCCAGCAGCTTAGTCTCCCTAGGGGACGAGCAGTACTTC. The chain is built from TRBV7-2 and TRBJ2-7; tentatively, D is TRBD1 (5 bases). V was cut by 1 base and J by 5 bases, with 12 bases left in between. Germline V gives CDR1 SGHTA, CDR2 FQGNSA. The CDR3 covers 14 residues.

The chain links TRBV7-8 to TRBJ2-5, with D possibly being TRBD2 (6 bases). Looked up from germline, CDR1 is SGHVS and CDR2 is FQNEAQ. CDR3 length equals 15 residues. V was trimmed by 5 bases and J by 1 base, leaving 14 bases between them. The CDR3 spells CASSPLQTSQETQYF. Here the CDR3 DNA reads TGTGCCAGCAGCCCCCTTCAGACTAGCCAAGAGACCCAGTACTTC.

This clone was observed a few times. The chain employs TRBV18 and TRBJ1-4, with D possibly matching TRBD1 (5 bases). The CDR3 contains 14 residues. The V end was cut by 2 bases, the J end by 7 bases, with 11 bases between. Germline V gene data show CDR1 as KGHSH and CDR2 as LQKENI. CDR3 in DNA: TGTGCCAGCTCACCATCGTGGGGGGGTGAAAAACTGTTTTTT. It specifies CASSPSWGGEKLFF.

The chain combines TRBV10-3 with TRBJ2-7; 11 bases line up with TRBD2. The V and J ends lost 4 bases and 2 bases, in that order; junction bases with no gene match: 4. The length of the CDR3 is 15 residues. Germline V gene lookup returns CDR1 ENHRY and CDR2 SYGVKD. The CDR3 sequence is CAISAETSGAYEQYF. In DNA form, the CDR3 reads TGTGCCATCAGTGCAGAGACTAGCGGGGCCTACGAGCAGTACTTC.

The chain combines TRBV9 with TRBJ1-2, with D possibly TRBD1 on 6 matching bases. The V and J ends lost 7 bases and 6 bases respectively, with 22 bases between them. The CDR3 is 15 amino acids. The germline gives CDR1 SGDLS, CDR2 YYNGEE. CDR3 region: CASGGGAGGVDGYTF. The CDR3 DNA reads as TGTGCCAGCGGAGGGGGGGCGGGGGGCGTAGATGGCTACACCTTC.

The CDR3 DNA reads as TGTGCCAGCAGTATCAGGGTACAGCCCCAGCATTTT. It translates to CASSIRVQPQHF. The rearrangement uses TRBV28 and TRBJ1-5; TRBD1 might be the D (5 bases). Germline V gene lookup returns CDR1 MDHEN and CDR2 SYDVKM. There are 12 residues in the CDR3. The germline V and J ends were trimmed by 5 bases and 7 bases, with 9 bases remaining between them.

In this sample, this clone turned up once. This chain joins TRBV9 and TRBJ2-2, with TRBD1 matching over 10 bases. Trimming at V came to 4 bases and at J to 3 bases, leaving 6 bases not matched to a gene. CDR1 is SGDLS and CDR2 is YYNGEE in the germline V gene. The CDR3 has 16 amino acids. The CDR3 spells CASSLRGQGYTGELFF. The CDR3 DNA sequence: TGTGCCAGCAGCCTTCGGGGACAGGGGTACACCGGGGAGCTGTTTTTT.

V gene TRBV27 combines with J gene TRBJ2-1; TRBD2 aligns across 7 bases. This CDR3 contains 14 residues. The ends lost 5 bases at V and 8 bases at J; junction bases unmatched: 9. Per the germline V gene, CDR1 is MNHEY and CDR2 is SMNVEV (reference sequence). CDR3 loop: CASSPRLASDEQFF. As DNA, the CDR3 is TGTGCCAGCAGTCCTCGACTAGCTTCCGATGAGCAGTTCTTC.

The chain has TRBV7-2 and TRBJ1-2; a possible D gene is TRBD1 (6 bases). The CDR3 runs 14 residues. V was trimmed by 2 bases and J by 7 bases, leaving 14 bases between them. Germline V lookup: CDR1 SGHTA, CDR2 FQGNSA. CDR3 region: CASSLLAGGAGYTF. As DNA, the CDR3 is TGTGCCAGCAGCTTACTAGCGGGGGGCGCTGGCTACACCTTC.

The chain carries TRBV9 and TRBJ2-2; 9 bases are a match to TRBD1. Germline CDR1 and CDR2: SGDLS and YYNGEE. This CDR3 region has 16 residues. The trim removed 0 bases at V and 6 bases at J, leaving 6 bases unmatched. The CDR3: CASSVEGQGSSGELFF. For the CDR3, the DNA is TGTGCCAGCAGCGTAGAGGGACAGGGAAGCTCCGGGGAGCTGTTTTTT.

This clone was seen only once. V and J are TRBV9 and TRBJ2-7, with D maybe TRBD2 (5 bases). Trimming stripped 4 bases from V and 2 bases from J, with 19 bases between. CDR1 and CDR2 (germline): SGDLS, YYNGEE. The CDR3 is 16 residues long. The CDR3 nucleotides read TGTGCCAGCAGCCCCAGGCTGAGACTAAAACCCTACGAGCAGTACTTC. Amino acid sequence: CASSPRLRLKPYEQYF.

The rearrangement uses TRBV19 and TRBJ2-1; D is possibly TRBD2 (7 bases). The CDR3 spans 16 residues. Between the trimmed V and J ends, which lost 4 bases and 7 bases, there was a span of 20 bases. The germline V gene encodes CDR1 LNHDA and CDR2 SQIVND (reference sequence). CDR3 sequence: CASSSPGGPRANEQFF. Written as DNA, the CDR3 is TGTGCCAGTAGTAGCCCGGGGGGCCCCCGGGCGAATGAGCAGTTCTTC.

The chain uses TRBV30 and TRBJ1-2; 7 nucleotides agree with TRBD1. Germline values: CDR1 GTSNPN, CDR2 SVGIG (reference sequence). V shed 3 bases and J 6 bases; nucleotides not matched to a gene: 4. CDR3 size: 12 residues. CDR3 residues: CAWRTGLNGYTF. The CDR3 bases are TGTGCCTGGAGGACAGGGTTGAATGGCTACACCTTC.

V gene TRBV4-1 combines with J gene TRBJ1-5; D perhaps matches TRBD1 (5 bases). The length of the CDR3 is 15 residues. V lost 4 bases and J lost 7, with 17 bases in between. Germline CDR1 is MGHRA and CDR2 is YSYEKL. The CDR3, as DNA: TGCGCCAGCAGCCCCGGGGAGGGGAGATTGCAGCCCCAGCATTTT. This translates into CASSPGEGRLQPQHF.

This chain connects TRBV29-1 to TRBJ2-7, with D possibly being TRBD2 (6 bases). This CDR3 is built from 12 residues. V was clipped by 7 bases and J by 6 bases, with 16 bases between them. The germline V gene has CDR1 SQVTM and CDR2 ANQGSEA. DNA for the CDR3: TGCAGCGCGGGGTGGGGGGTTGCCGAGCAGTACTTC. It specifies CSAGWGVAEQYF.